This entry lists 20 T cell receptor beta chains sequenced from one sample in a study of brain metastases from non-small cell lung cancer. The table came from immunoSEQ multiplex PCR; TCRdb's copy has only in-frame clones and leaves some out. Among approximately 400 clones listed, about 83% were seen once. Sequencing used tissue from a brain metastasis. These receptors all come from a donor aged 40 or over with non-small cell lung cancer.

This sequence joins TRBV19 and TRBJ2-2; D ambiguous. The CDR3 has 13 residues. Trimming cost V 5 bases and J 6 bases, with 10 bases left between them. Germline CDR1 is LNHDA and CDR2 is SQIVND (reference sequence). CDR3 coding DNA: TGTGCCAGTAGTGCTCAAGGTCCCGGGGAGCTGTTTTTT. Its translation: CASSAQGPGELFF.

This chain uses TRBV4-1 with TRBJ2-3; unclear D gene. Germline V gives CDR1 MGHRA, CDR2 YSYEKL. The CDR3 spans 13 residues. The V gene lost 0 bases and the J gene lost 4 bases, with 5 bases spanning the gap. The DNA of the CDR3 is TGCGCCAGCAGCCAAGATCCGTCAGATACGCAGTATTTT. Translated: CASSQDPSDTQYF.

The chain employs TRBV27 and TRBJ2-7, with D perhaps TRBD1 (5 bases). The germline CDR1 and CDR2 sequences are MNHEY and SMNVEV (reference sequence). The CDR3 spans 13 residues. V gave up 5 bases and J gave up 0 bases, with 8 bases separating them. The chain's CDR3 is CASSVGDSYEQYF. The CDR3 region has the DNA TGTGCCAGCAGTGTAGGGGACTCCTACGAGCAGTACTTC.

This clone was picked up a small number of times. This chain uses TRBV29-1 with TRBJ1-1; D gene unclear. Germline assignment: CDR1 SQVTM and CDR2 ANQGSEA. This CDR3 comprises 13 residues. The V end lost 3 bases, the J end lost 3 bases, and 11 bases lay between the germline ends. CDR3 nucleotide sequence: TGCAGCGTTGATGGGGAGAGTGACACTGAAGCTTTCTTT. Protein: CSVDGESDTEAFF.

The chain combines TRBV19 with TRBJ1-1; D gene unclear. This CDR3 contains 13 residues. CDR1 and CDR2 from the germline V gene are LNHDA and SQIVND (reference sequence). The V gene lost 3 bases and the J gene lost 1 base, with 6 bases spanning the gap. Here the CDR3 DNA reads TGTGCCAGTAGTATTACCAGGAACACTGAAGCTTTCTTT. Amino acid sequence: CASSITRNTEAFF.

The CDR3 DNA sequence: TGCGCCAGCAGCTTGGTAGCGGACTCCTACAATGAGCAGTTCTTC. Its translation: CASSLVADSYNEQFF. The rearrangement uses TRBV5-1 and TRBJ2-1, with D perhaps matching TRBD2 (6 bases). Germline lookup yields CDR1 SGHRS and CDR2 YFSETQ. V dropped 0 bases and J dropped 0 bases, with 7 bases sitting between them. The CDR3 has 15 amino acids.

The gene calls are TRBV5-1 and TRBJ2-2, with 9 bases that match TRBD1. Germline trimming cut 3 bases from V and 2 bases from J; bases unmatched to any gene: 8. This CDR3 spans 17 amino acids. Germline values: CDR1 SGHRS, CDR2 YFSETQ. This chain's CDR3 is CASSSRPGQGNTGELFF. DNA for the CDR3: TGCGCCAGCAGCTCGCGCCCGGGACAGGGTAACACCGGGGAGCTGTTTTTT.

This clone occurred a few times. This same CDR3 is encoded by further DNA sequences in the sample. The chain has TRBV4-3 and TRBJ2-5, with 8 positions matching TRBD1. The CDR3 spans 14 residues. The ends lost 0 bases at V and 5 bases at J; junction bases unmatched: 2. Germline loops: CDR1 LGHNA, CDR2 YSLEER. The chain's CDR3 is CASSQDAGGETQYF. CDR3 DNA: TGCGCCAGCAGCCAAGATGCAGGGGGCGAGACCCAGTACTTC.

As to this clone: At one end the junction does not follow the germline gene, possibly because of a read error. The chain carries TRBV5-6 and TRBJ2-1; D perhaps matches TRBD2 (6 bases). Germline V gene data show CDR1 as SGHDT and CDR2 as YYEEEE. The CDR3 runs to 15 residues. This chain's CDR3 is CASSLEASVYNKQFF. The CDR3 nucleotides read TGTGCCAGCAGCTTGGAAGCTAGCGTGTACAATAAGCAGTTCTTC.

The rearrangement uses TRBV7-8 and TRBJ1-1; TRBD1 agrees at 8 bases. Germline CDR1 SGHVS, CDR2 FQNEAQ. Trimming took 8 bases from V and 1 from J; bases not matched to a gene: 12. The CDR3 runs to 16 residues. The CDR3 loop reads CASQRPQGAPNTEAFF. CDR3 bases: TGTGCCAGCCAACGTCCCCAGGGGGCGCCGAACACTGAAGCTTTCTTT.

This clone was recorded a few times. The V and J genes are TRBV21-1 and TRBJ2-1. TRBV21-1 is deemed a pseudogene. The CDR3 is 9 amino acids. CDR3 protein: CASFGEQFF. For the CDR3, the DNA is TGTGCCAGCTTTGGTGAGCAGTTCTTC.

Regarding this clone: The junction does not match germline at one end; this may be a read error. For the CDR3, the DNA is TGTGCCAGTAGCTTTCGGGACCGCACCCGAGGCTACACCTTC. Translating it yields CASSFRDRTRGYTF. V usage is TRBV5-4 and J usage is TRBJ1-2, with a weak D call TRBD1 (5 bases). This CDR3 is built from 14 residues. Looked up from germline, CDR1 is SGHNT and CDR2 is YYREEE (reference sequence).

V is TRBV10-3 and J is TRBJ1-1; D not resolved. The V and J ends lost 2 bases and 1 base respectively, with 5 bases between them. The germline gives CDR1 ENHRY, CDR2 SYGVKD. The CDR3 contains 13 residues. The CDR3 DNA reads TGTGCCATCAGTGAGGCAGGGAACACTGAAGCTTTCTTT. It encodes CAISEAGNTEAFF.

In its sample, this clone was seen a few times. The chain has TRBV20-1 and TRBJ2-1; D remains unclear. Germline CDR1 is DFQATT and CDR2 is SNEGSKA (reference sequence). V was trimmed by 0 bases and J by 9 bases, leaving 6 bases between them. The CDR3 contains 11 residues. The CDR3 sequence: CSARESSEQFF. CDR3 bases: TGCAGTGCTAGAGAGTCTAGTGAGCAGTTCTTC.

The gene calls are TRBV7-8 and TRBJ2-7; D unclear. V shed 1 base and J shed 2 bases, with 15 bases lying between them. Looked up from germline, CDR1 is SGHVS and CDR2 is FQNEAQ. This CDR3 has 16 residues. For the CDR3, the DNA is TGTGCCAGCAGCTTAGGGTTTGGGCTCAATACCTACGAGCAGTACTTC. Its translation is CASSLGFGLNTYEQYF.

To note about this clone: One end of the junction fails to match germline, which may point to a read error. The chain is built from TRBV28 and TRBJ1-2; D possibly corresponds to TRBD1 (5 bases). Germline values: CDR1 MDHEN, CDR2 SYDVKM. The CDR3 covers 14 residues. The chain's CDR3 is CASRRVETVYDYTF. The CDR3 nucleotides read TGTGCCAGCAGAAGAGTTGAGACAGTATATGACTACACCTTC.

The chain carries TRBV7-9 and TRBJ2-7; D ambiguous. CDR1 and CDR2 (germline): SEHNR, FQNEAQ (reference sequence). The V gene lost 4 bases and the J gene lost 3 bases, with 10 bases spanning the gap. This CDR3 is 13 amino acids long. CDR3 in DNA: TGTGCCAGCAGCTCCGTGCGGAGCTACGAGCAGTACTTC. Its protein is CASSSVRSYEQYF.

This clone has only one observation. At one end, the junction sequence differs from germline, possibly due to a read error. V and J are TRBV19 and TRBJ2-5; 8 positions agree with TRBD2. The germline V gene encodes CDR1 LNHDA and CDR2 SQIVND (reference sequence). The CDR3 has 14 amino acids. The CDR3 DNA is TGTGCCAGTAGTCCCCGGGGGGGCGCTGAGGCCCAATACTTC. Amino acid sequence: CASSPRGGAEAQYF.

The chain carries TRBV29-1 and TRBJ2-1, with 8 bases lining up with TRBD1. The CDR3 is 13 amino acids. With 8 bases clipped from V and 3 bases from J, the junction kept 6 bases outside the gene matches. In germline, CDR1 is SQVTM, CDR2 ANQGSEA. The CDR3 sequence is CSWGQALYNEQFF. The CDR3 bases are TGCAGCTGGGGACAGGCCCTCTACAATGAGCAGTTCTTC.

In regard to this clone: With a much larger clone just one base away, this may be a read error. The chain employs TRBV19 and TRBJ2-4; D is possibly TRBD1 or TRBD2 (5 bases each). The germline V gene encodes CDR1 LNHDA and CDR2 SQIVND (reference sequence). The CDR3 totals 11 residues. The CDR3: CASLRDPRKSF. CDR3 DNA: TGTGCCAGTCTCCGGGACCCCCGAAAGTCCTTC.